This T cell receptor beta chain was sequenced for a study of blood T cell repertoires in COVID-19. Across the whole study: Sources were T cells, B-cell-depleted T cells, or PBMCs; the material itself was cDNA or gDNA.

Cohort 3 recovered donors had two negative PCRs, clearance, or symptom resolution. The CDR3 is made up of 15 amino acids. Trimming cost V 2 bases and J 4 bases; bases outside gene matches: 8. From germline, CDR1 is SNHLY and CDR2 FYNNEI. Produced via immunoSEQ multiplex PCR; TCRdb's table is partial and in-frame only. The table records approximately 350,000 clones, roughly four fifths of them present only once. The source is a woman aged 45-65 years who had recovered from COVID-19. The sequenced sample was PBMCs or T cells enriched from blood (not recorded which). J is TRBJ2-7 and V is TRBV2; 7 bases are shared with TRBD1. CDR3 in DNA: TGTGCCAGCAGTGAATCGACAGGGCCGAGGTACGAGCAGTACTTC. The encoded protein is CASSESTGPRYEQYF.